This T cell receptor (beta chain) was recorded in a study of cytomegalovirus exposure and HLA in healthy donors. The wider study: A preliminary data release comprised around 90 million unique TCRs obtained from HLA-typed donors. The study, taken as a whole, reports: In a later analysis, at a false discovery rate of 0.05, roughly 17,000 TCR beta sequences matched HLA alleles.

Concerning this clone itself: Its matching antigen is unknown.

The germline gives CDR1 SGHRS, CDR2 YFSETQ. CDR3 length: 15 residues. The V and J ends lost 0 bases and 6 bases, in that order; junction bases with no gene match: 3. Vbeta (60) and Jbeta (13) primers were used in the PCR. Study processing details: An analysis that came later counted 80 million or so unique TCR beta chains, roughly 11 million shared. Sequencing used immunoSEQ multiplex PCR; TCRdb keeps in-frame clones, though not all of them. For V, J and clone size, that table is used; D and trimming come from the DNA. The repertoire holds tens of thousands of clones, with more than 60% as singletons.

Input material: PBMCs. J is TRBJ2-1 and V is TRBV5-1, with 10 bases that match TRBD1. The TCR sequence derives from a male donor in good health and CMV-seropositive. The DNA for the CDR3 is TGCGCCAGCAGCTTGGGGGGACAGGGGCGCAATGAGCAGTTCTTC. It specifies CASSLGGQGRNEQFF.